Presented here are 22 T cell receptor beta chains from one specimen sequenced in a study of response to subunit inactivated influenza vaccine. One entry per CDR3 protein results from TCRdb running MiXCR on the RT-PCR reads. Of about 500,000 distinct CDR3 sequences listed, 15% to 20% are singletons. Specimen: CD4+ T cells sorted from PBMCs, collected 23 to 25 months after vaccination. The receptors derive from a man aged 45 to 75 who received an inactivated influenza vaccine.

This chain links TRBV14 with TRBJ2-7; D uncertain. Germline-derived CDR1 and CDR2 are SGHDN and FVKESK. Trimming pared 0 bases from V and 5 bases from J, leaving 14 bases between. This CDR3 contains 15 residues. CDR3 region: CASSQDGPYLNEQYF. The CDR3 DNA sequence: TGTGCCAGCAGCCAAGATGGTCCGTACCTCAACGAGCAGTACTTC.

This clonotype was found a few times. J is TRBJ2-7 and V is TRBV5-1, with 13 bases that match TRBD2. The CDR3 contains 15 residues. The germline CDR1 and CDR2 sequences are SGHRS and YFSETQ. The V and J ends lost 3 bases and 5 bases, in that order; junction bases with no gene match: 5. CDR3 bases: TGCGCCAGCAGCTCTACTAGCGGGAGGGCGAACGAGCAGTACTTC. Translated, it gives CASSSTSGRANEQYF.

This clonotype came up many times. The chain uses TRBV2 and TRBJ2-1, with 11 bases matching TRBD2. Germline V gives CDR1 SNHLY, CDR2 FYNNEI. V lost 7 bases, J lost 5 bases, and 1 base stayed unmatched. The CDR3 length is 13 residues. CDR3 bases: TGTGCCAGCAAACTAGCGGGGGACAATGAGCAGTTCTTC. As protein: CASKLAGDNEQFF.

The chain couples TRBV10-3 to TRBJ2-5, with D perhaps TRBD1 or TRBD2 (5 bases each). The V end was cut by 4 bases, the J end by 4 bases, with 10 bases between. CDR3 length: 13 amino acids. Germline loops: CDR1 ENHRY, CDR2 SYGVKD. DNA of the CDR3: TGTGCCATCAGTGCCACTAGGGGAGAGACCCAGTACTTC. The encoded protein is CAISATRGETQYF.

This clonotype has ten or more counts. The gene calls are TRBV5-1 and TRBJ2-2, with D uncertain. This CDR3 is 16 amino acids long. V was clipped by 0 bases and J by 0 bases, with 9 bases between them. Looked up from germline, CDR1 is SGHRS and CDR2 is YFSETQ. CDR3 loop: CASSLGSRTNTGELFF. The CDR3 coding sequence is TGCGCCAGCAGCTTGGGCTCCAGGACGAACACCGGGGAGCTGTTTTTT.

This clonotype was counted ten times or more. The chain joins TRBV5-6 to TRBJ1-2; D remains ambiguous. The germline CDR1 and CDR2 sequences are SGHDT and YYEEEE. Deletions cut 0 bases from V and 4 bases from J, with 19 bases between. CDR3 length: 17 amino acids. The CDR3 region is CASSLGQVQTRIYGYTF. CDR3 in DNA: TGTGCCAGCAGCTTGGGCCAGGTTCAGACCAGGATCTATGGCTACACCTTC.

This clonotype has only a few counts. The chain uses TRBV4-2 and TRBJ1-1; no clear D gene. V lost 0 bases and J 1 base, leaving 12 bases between the germline ends. The CDR3 covers 16 residues. The germline V gene encodes CDR1 LGHNA and CDR2 YNFKEQ. Written as DNA, the CDR3 is TGTGCCAGCAGCCAAGAAGTTAGATCCTCGAACACTGAAGCTTTCTTT. It specifies CASSQEVRSSNTEAFF.

This clonotype was seen many times. V gene TRBV9 combines with J gene TRBJ2-5; a weak D match, TRBD2 (5 bases). CDR1 is SGDLS, CDR2 YYNGEE, per germline. Trimming shortened V by 0 bases and J by 2 bases, and 5 bases separated the two germline ends. CDR3 length: 13 residues. CDR3 in amino acids: CASSVGGQETQYF. For the CDR3, the DNA is TGTGCCAGCAGCGTAGGCGGGCAAGAGACCCAGTACTTC.

This clonotype occurred a few times. V and J are TRBV12-3 or TRBV12-4 and TRBJ1-2, with D tentatively TRBD1 (5 bases). The germline V and J ends were trimmed by 0 bases and 6 bases, with 11 bases remaining between them. This CDR3 has 14 amino acids. The DNA of the CDR3 is TGTGCCAGCAGTTTAGCGAGGGGAGTCCATGGCTACACCTTC. It encodes CASSLARGVHGYTF.

The table lists this clonotype with a few counts. The rearrangement links TRBV12-3 or TRBV12-4 to TRBJ2-7, with D possibly called TRBD1 or TRBD2 (5 bases each). The CDR3 totals 12 residues. Trimming cost V 5 bases and J 6 bases, with 11 bases left between them. The CDR3 DNA is TGTGCCAGCAGTAACCCAGGGAGCGAGCAGTACTTC. Translation gives CASSNPGSEQYF.

A single count supports this clonotype. The chain recombines TRBV6-2 or TRBV6-3 with TRBJ1-1, with 7 bases identical to TRBD1. V lost 6 bases, J lost 6 bases, and 16 bases stayed unmatched. Germline V gives CDR1 MNHEY, CDR2 SVGEGT. CDR3 length: 16 residues. The CDR3 sequence is CASRGRDRGRLAEAFF. The CDR3 nucleotides read TGTGCCAGCAGGGGTCGGGACAGAGGAAGGTTGGCTGAAGCTTTCTTT.

There are a few counts of this clonotype. The V and J genes are TRBV6-5 and TRBJ2-5; D possibly matches TRBD1 or TRBD2 (5 bases each). CDR3 length equals 17 residues. V was cut by 5 bases and J by 2 bases, with 21 bases left in between. Per the germline V gene, CDR1 is MNHEY and CDR2 is SVGAGI. CDR3 DNA: TGTGCCAGCAGTACTTTCATTCGTCGGGGCGAACAAGAGACCCAGTACTTC. Protein product: CASSTFIRRGEQETQYF.

This clonotype has more than one count but fewer than ten. This chain joins TRBV28 and TRBJ2-3; 8 bases fit TRBD1. After removal of 4 bases from V and 3 bases from J, the junction contained 6 bases not matched to a gene. The CDR3 has 15 residues. Germline CDR1 is MDHEN and CDR2 is SYDVKM. Written as DNA, the CDR3 is TGTGCCAGCAGTTCGGACAGGGTGACGACAGATACGCAGTATTTT. Protein product: CASSSDRVTTDTQYF.

The chain recombines TRBV6-1 with TRBJ2-1; 8 bases agree with TRBD1. The CDR3 covers 15 residues. Germline-derived CDR1 and CDR2 are MNHNS and SASEGT. J lost 0 bases, V lost 10 bases, and 8 bases had no gene match. This CDR3 reads CATREDRGSYNEQFF. The DNA of the CDR3 is TGTGCCACCAGGGAAGACAGGGGCTCCTACAATGAGCAGTTCTTC.

J is TRBJ1-1 and V is TRBV24-1, with unresolved D. This CDR3 is 13 amino acids long. V gave up 2 bases and J gave up 10 bases, with 13 bases separating them. Germline lookup yields CDR1 KGHDR and CDR2 SFDVKD. CDR3 sequence: CATSDSGRSRAFF. CDR3 bases: TGTGCCACCAGTGATTCGGGCCGAAGTAGAGCTTTCTTT.

V is TRBV6-2 or TRBV6-3 and J is TRBJ2-3, with D possibly matching TRBD2 (6 bases). Germline CDR1 MNHEY, CDR2 SVGEGT. CDR3 length: 15 amino acids. Trimming shortened V by 6 bases and J by 2 bases, and 15 bases separated the two germline ends. The CDR3 protein is CASRGTGRATDTQYF. DNA of the CDR3: TGTGCCAGCAGGGGGACTGGTAGGGCCACAGATACGCAGTATTTT.

This chain joins TRBV28 and TRBJ2-1, with 8 bases that match TRBD1. There are 15 residues in the CDR3. V shed 9 bases and J 8 bases; nucleotides not matched to a gene: 15. Per germline, CDR1 MDHEN and CDR2 SYDVKM. In DNA form, the CDR3 reads TGTGCCAGTAAAGGGACAGGTTCTCCAGTAGATGAGCAGTTCTTC. It is translated as CASKGTGSPVDEQFF.

The table lists this clonotype with a few counts. V gene TRBV2 combines with J gene TRBJ2-7; weak D call: TRBD1 (6 bases). The CDR3 is 14 residues long. Trimming shortened V by 6 bases and J by 3 bases, and 15 bases separated the two germline ends. CDR1 and CDR2 from the germline V gene are SNHLY and FYNNEI. Written as DNA, the CDR3 is TGTGCCAGCAGGCAGGGACAATTGGGCTACGAGCAGTACTTC. Its protein is CASRQGQLGYEQYF.

The chain employs TRBV20-1 and TRBJ2-7; weak D call: TRBD1 (6 bases). The CDR3 is 14 residues long. Trimming took 5 bases from V and 1 from J, leaving 15 bases between them. The germline V gene encodes CDR1 DFQATT and CDR2 SNEGSKA (reference sequence). Here the CDR3 reads CSAEQGQRSYEQYF. Written as DNA, the CDR3 is TGCAGTGCTGAACAGGGACAACGATCCTACGAGCAGTACTTC.

CDR3 loop: CASSGLTSGRVDTQYF. As DNA, the CDR3 is TGTGCCAGCAGCGGGTTGACTAGCGGGCGTGTAGATACGCAGTATTTT. The chain links TRBV9 to TRBJ2-3; TRBD2 aligns across 10 bases. The CDR3 sequence is 16 residues long. Germline CDR1 reads SGDLS; CDR2 reads YYNGEE. Trimming removed 3 bases from V and 5 bases from J; junction bases left unmatched: 9.

This clonotype was detected a few times. This sequence joins TRBV10-3 and TRBJ1-2; 10 positions agree with TRBD1. Germline CDR1 reads ENHRY; CDR2 reads SYGVKD. V gave up 6 bases and J gave up 3 bases; unmatched junction bases: 10. The CDR3 runs to 16 residues. The CDR3, as DNA: TGTGCCATCAGCGACCCGGGGACAGGGGCTGACTATGGCTACACCTTC. It codes for CAISDPGTGADYGYTF.

A few counts support this clonotype. The V gene is TRBV6-1, the J gene TRBJ1-4; TRBD1 agrees at 10 bases. CDR1 and CDR2 (germline): MNHNS, SASEGT. The CDR3 sequence is 15 residues long. V was clipped by 6 bases and J by 8 bases; unmatched bases: 9. The CDR3 DNA reads TGTGCCAGCAGCCCTGGGACAGGGGCGGGGGAAAAACTGTTTTTT. Translating gives CASSPGTGAGEKLFF.